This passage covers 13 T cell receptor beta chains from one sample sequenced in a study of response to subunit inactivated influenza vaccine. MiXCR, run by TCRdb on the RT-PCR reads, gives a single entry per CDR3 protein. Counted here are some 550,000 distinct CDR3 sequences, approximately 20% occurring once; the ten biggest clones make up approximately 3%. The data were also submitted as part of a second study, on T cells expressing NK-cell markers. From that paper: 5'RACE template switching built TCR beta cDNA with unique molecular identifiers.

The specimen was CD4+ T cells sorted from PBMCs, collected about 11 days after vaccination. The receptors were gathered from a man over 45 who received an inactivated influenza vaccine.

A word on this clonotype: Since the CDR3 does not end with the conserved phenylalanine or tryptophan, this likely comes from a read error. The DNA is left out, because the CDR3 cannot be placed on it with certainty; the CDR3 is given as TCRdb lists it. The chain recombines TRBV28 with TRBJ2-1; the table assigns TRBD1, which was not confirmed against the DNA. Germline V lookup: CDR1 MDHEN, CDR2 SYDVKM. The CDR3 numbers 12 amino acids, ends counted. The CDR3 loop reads CASSSGVPTQTL.

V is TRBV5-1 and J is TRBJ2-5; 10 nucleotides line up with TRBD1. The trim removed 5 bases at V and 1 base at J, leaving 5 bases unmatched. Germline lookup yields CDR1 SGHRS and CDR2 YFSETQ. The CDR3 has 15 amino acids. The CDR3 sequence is CASSLRQGAQETQYF. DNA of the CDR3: TGCGCCAGCAGTTTGAGACAGGGGGCCCAAGAGACCCAGTACTTC.

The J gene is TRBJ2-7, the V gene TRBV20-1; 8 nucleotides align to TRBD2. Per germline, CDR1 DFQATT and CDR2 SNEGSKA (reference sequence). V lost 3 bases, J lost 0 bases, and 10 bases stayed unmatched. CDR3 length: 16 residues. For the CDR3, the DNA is TGCAGTGCTAGCGACCTAGCGGGTCTGAGCTCCTACGAGCAGTACTTC. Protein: CSASDLAGLSSYEQYF.

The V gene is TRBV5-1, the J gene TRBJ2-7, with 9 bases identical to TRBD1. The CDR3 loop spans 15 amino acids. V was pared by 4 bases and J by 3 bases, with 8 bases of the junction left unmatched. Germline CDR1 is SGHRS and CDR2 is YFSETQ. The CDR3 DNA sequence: TGCGCCAGCAGCACTGGGACAGGGCTAATCTACGAGCAGTACTTC. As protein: CASSTGTGLIYEQYF.

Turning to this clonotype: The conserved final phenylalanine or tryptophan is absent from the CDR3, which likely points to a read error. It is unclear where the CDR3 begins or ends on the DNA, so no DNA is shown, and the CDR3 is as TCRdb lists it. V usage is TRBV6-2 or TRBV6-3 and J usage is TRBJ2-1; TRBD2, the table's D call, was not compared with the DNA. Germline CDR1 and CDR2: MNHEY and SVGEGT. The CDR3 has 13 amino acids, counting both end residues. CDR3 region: CASSYVSGRAVSV.

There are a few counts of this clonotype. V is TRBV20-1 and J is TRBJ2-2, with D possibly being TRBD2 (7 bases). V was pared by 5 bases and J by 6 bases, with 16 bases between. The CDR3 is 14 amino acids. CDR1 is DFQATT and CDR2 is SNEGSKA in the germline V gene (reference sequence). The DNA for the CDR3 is TGCAGTGCTCCCCGGGGGGCTTCGGCCGGGGAGCTGTTTTTT. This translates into CSAPRGASAGELFF.

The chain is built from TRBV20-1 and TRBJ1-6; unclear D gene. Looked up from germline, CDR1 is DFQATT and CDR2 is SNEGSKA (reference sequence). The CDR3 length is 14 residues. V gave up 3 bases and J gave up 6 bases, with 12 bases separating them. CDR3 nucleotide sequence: TGCAGTGCTAGTCGTAGTGGTGTTAATTCACCCCTCCACTTT. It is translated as CSASRSGVNSPLHF.

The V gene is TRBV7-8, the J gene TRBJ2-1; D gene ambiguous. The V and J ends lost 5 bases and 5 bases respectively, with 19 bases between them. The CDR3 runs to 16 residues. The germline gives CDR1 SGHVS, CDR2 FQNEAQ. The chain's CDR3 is CASSHLVSVTHNEQFF. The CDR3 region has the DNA TGTGCCAGCAGCCACCTAGTAAGCGTGACTCACAATGAGCAGTTCTTC.

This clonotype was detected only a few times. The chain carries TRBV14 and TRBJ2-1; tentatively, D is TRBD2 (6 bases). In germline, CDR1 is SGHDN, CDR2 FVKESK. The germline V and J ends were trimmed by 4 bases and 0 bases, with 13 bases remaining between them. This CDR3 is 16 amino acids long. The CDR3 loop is CASSRDWLSSYNEQFF. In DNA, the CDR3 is TGTGCCAGCAGCCGGGACTGGTTGAGCTCCTACAATGAGCAGTTCTTC.

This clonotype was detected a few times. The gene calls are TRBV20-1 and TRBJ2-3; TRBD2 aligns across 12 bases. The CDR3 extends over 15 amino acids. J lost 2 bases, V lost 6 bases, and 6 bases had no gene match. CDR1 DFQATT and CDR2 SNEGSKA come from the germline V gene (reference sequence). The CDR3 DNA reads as TGCAGTGCGTACCGACTAGCGGGGGACACAGATACGCAGTATTTT. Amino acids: CSAYRLAGDTDTQYF.

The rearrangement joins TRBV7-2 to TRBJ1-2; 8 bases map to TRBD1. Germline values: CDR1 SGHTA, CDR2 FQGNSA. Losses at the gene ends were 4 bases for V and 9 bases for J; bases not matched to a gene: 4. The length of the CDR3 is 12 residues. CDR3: CASSWDRFSYTF. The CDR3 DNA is TGTGCCAGCAGCTGGGACAGGTTCAGCTACACCTTC. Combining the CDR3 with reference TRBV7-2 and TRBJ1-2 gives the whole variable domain GAGVSQSPSNKVTEKGKDVELRCDPISGHTALYWYRQSLGQGLEFLIYFQGNSAPDKSGLPSDRFSAERTGGSVSTLTIQRTQQEDSAVYLCASSWDRFSYTFGSGTRLTVV.

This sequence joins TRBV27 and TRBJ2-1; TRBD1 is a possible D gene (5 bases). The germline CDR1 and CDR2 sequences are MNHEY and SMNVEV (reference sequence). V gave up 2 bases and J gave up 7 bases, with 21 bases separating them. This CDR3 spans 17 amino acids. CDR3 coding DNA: TGTGCCAGCAGTTTACTCGGCAGGGATGAAATCCCAAATGAGCAGTTCTTC. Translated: CASSLLGRDEIPNEQFF.

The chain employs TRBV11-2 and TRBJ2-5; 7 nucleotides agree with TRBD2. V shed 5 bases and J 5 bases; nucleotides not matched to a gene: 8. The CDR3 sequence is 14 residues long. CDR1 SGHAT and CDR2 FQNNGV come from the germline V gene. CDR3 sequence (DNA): TGTGCCAGCAGCCTCCCGGGACTAACGGAGACCCAGTACTTC. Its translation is CASSLPGLTETQYF.